This TCR beta chain originates from a study of cytomegalovirus exposure and HLA in healthy donors. Overall study context: A prior study identified 110 million or so unique TCR beta sequences from about 180 million T cells. Overall study findings and caveats: Common viral pathogens seemed, in a later analysis, to connect with several of the most significant clusters. The majority of CMV-associated TCR beta chains were reported as apparently HLA-restricted in a later analysis.

The V end lost 3 bases, the J end lost 5 bases, and 17 bases lay between the germline ends. Germline V CDR1 and CDR2: SGHVS, FQNEAQ. This CDR3 has 16 residues. Details on this clone: Its specificity is unknown.

PCR used 60 Vbeta primers and 13 Jbeta primers. Generated by immunoSEQ multiplex PCR, the TCRdb table keeps only in-frame clones and is missing some. The table lists more than 120,000 clones, 82% of them singletons. The sample taken for sequencing was PBMCs. V gene TRBV7-8 combines with J gene TRBJ1-5; TRBD1 might be the D (6 bases). The sequence was obtained from a male donor in good health and CMV-seronegative. CDR3: CASSFDQGLKDQPQHF. Written as DNA, the CDR3 is TGTGCCAGCAGCTTTGACCAGGGGTTAAAGGATCAGCCCCAGCATTTT. The full variable domain, completed using reference TRBV7-8 and TRBJ1-5, is GAGVSQSPRYKVAKRGQDVALRCDPISGHVSLFWYQQALGQGPEFLTYFQNEAQLDKSGLPSDRFFAERPEGSVSTLKIQRTQQEDSAVYLCASSFDQGLKDQPQHFGDGTRLSIL.